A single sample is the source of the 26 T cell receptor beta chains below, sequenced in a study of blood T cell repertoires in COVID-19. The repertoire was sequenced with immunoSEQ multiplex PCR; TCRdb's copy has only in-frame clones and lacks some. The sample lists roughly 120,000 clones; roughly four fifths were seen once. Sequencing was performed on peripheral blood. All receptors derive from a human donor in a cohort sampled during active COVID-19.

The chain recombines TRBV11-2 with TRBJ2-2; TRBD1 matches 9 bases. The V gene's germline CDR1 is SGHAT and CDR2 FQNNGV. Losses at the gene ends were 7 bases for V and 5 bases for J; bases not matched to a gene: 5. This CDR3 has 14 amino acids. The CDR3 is CASNQQGATGELFF. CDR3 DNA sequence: TGTGCCAGCAACCAACAGGGGGCTACCGGGGAGCTGTTTTTT.

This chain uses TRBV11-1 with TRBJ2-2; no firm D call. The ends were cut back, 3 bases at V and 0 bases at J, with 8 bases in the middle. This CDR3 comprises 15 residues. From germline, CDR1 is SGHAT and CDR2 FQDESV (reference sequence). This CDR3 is CASSFDNSNTGELFF. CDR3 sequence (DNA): TGTGCCAGCAGCTTTGACAACTCGAACACCGGGGAGCTGTTTTTT.

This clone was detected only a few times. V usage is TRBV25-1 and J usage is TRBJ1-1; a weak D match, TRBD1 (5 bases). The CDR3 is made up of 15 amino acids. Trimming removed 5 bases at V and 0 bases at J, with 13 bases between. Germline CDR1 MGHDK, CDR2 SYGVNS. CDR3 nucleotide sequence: TGTGCCAGCAGTCCTTCGGGGGTTATGAACACTGAAGCTTTCTTT. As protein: CASSPSGVMNTEAFF.

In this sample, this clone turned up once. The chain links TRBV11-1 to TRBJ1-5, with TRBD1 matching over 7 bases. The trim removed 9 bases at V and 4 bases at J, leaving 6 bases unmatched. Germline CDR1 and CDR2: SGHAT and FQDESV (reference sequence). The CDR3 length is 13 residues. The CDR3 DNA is TGTGCCAGTGTGGGACAGAAAAATCAGCCCCAGCATTTT. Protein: CASVGQKNQPQHF.

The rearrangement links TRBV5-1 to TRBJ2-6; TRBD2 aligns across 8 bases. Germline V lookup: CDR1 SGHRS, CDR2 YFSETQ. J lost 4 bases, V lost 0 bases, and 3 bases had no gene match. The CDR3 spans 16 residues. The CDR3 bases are TGCGCCAGCAGCTTGGCGGGGGGGGCCGGGGCCAACGTCCTGACTTTC. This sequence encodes CASSLAGGAGANVLTF.

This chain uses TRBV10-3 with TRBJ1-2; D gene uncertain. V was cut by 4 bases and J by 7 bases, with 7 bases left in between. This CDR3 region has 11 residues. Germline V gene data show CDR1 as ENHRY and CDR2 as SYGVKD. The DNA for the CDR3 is TGTGCCATCAGTGGCGGGGTTGGCTACACCTTC. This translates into CAISGGVGYTF.

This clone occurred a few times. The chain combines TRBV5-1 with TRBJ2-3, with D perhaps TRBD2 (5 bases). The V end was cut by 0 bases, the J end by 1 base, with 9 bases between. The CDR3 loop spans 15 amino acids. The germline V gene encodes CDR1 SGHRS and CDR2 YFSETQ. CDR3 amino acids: CASSLVFGGTDTQYF. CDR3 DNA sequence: TGCGCCAGCAGCTTGGTGTTCGGGGGCACAGATACGCAGTATTTT.

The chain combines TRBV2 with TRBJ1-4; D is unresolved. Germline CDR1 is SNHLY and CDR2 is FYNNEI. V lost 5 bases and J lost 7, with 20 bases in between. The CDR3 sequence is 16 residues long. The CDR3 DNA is TGTGCCAGCAGTCCTCCCCCGCAGGCGGGAGGTGAAAAACTGTTTTTT. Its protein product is CASSPPPQAGGEKLFF.

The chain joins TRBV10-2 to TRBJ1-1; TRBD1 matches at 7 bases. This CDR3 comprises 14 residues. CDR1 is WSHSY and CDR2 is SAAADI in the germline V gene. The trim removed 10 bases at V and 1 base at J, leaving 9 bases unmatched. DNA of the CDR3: TGCGCCACCTTAACAGGGACAGCGAACACTGAAGCTTTCTTT. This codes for CATLTGTANTEAFF.

In DNA, the CDR3 is TGCGCCAGCAGCTTGGGGTGGGCCCAATCCAAAGGTGAGCAGTTCTTC. Encoded protein: CASSLGWAQSKGEQFF. The chain employs TRBV5-1 and TRBJ2-1; D is undetermined. Trimming shortened V by 0 bases and J by 9 bases, and 19 bases separated the two germline ends. This CDR3 region has 16 residues. Germline V gene data show CDR1 as SGHRS and CDR2 as YFSETQ.

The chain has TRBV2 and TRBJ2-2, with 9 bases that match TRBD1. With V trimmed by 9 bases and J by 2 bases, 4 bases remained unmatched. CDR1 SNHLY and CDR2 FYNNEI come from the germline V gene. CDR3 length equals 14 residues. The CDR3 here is CARGTGLNTGELFF. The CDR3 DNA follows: TGTGCCAGAGGGACAGGGCTAAACACCGGGGAGCTGTTTTTT.

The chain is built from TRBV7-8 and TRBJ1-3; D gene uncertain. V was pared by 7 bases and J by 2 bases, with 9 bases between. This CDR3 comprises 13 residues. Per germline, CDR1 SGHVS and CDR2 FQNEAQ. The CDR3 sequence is CASMGSPGNTIYF. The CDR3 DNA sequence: TGTGCCAGCATGGGCAGTCCTGGAAACACCATATATTTT.

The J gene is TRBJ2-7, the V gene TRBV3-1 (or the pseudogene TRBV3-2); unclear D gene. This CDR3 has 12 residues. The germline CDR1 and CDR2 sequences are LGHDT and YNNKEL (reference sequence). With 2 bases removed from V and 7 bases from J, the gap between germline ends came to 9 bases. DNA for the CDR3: TGTGCCAGCAGCCAATTTGCTCGGGAGCAGTACTTC. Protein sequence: CASSQFAREQYF.

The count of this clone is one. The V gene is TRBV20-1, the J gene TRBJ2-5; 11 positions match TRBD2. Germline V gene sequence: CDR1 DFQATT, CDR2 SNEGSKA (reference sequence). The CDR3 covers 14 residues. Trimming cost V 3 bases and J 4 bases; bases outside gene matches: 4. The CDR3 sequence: CSASLAGGGETQYF. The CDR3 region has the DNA TGCAGTGCTAGTCTAGCGGGGGGAGGAGAGACCCAGTACTTC.

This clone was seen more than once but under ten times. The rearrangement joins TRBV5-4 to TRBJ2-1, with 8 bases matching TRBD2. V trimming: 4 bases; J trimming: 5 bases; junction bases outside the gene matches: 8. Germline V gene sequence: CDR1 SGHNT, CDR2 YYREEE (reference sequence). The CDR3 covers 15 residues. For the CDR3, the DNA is TGTGCCAGCAGCCCCAGCGGGGGTCTCCACAATGAGCAGTTCTTC. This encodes CASSPSGGLHNEQFF. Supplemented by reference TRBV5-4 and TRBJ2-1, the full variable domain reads ETGVTQSPTHLIKTRGQQVTLRCSSQSGHNTVSWYQQALGQGPQFIFQYYREEENGRGNFPPRFSGLQFPNYSSELNVNALELDDSALYLCASSPSGGLHNEQFFGPGTRLTVL.

CDR3 sequence: CASSLVGAGGAETQYF. The CDR3 nucleotides are TGCGCCAGCAGCCTCGTGGGTGCGGGGGGAGCAGAGACCCAGTACTTC. The chain joins TRBV4-1 to TRBJ2-5, with TRBD2 matching 8 bases. This CDR3 comprises 16 residues. Trimming removed 4 bases from V and 4 bases from J; junction bases left unmatched: 11. Germline values: CDR1 MGHRA, CDR2 YSYEKL.

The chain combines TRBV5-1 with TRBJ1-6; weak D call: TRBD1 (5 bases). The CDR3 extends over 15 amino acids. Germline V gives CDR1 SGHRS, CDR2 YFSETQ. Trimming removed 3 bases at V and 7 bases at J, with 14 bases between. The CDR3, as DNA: TGCGCCAGCAGCTGGGCGGACACTAAGAATTCACCCCTCCACTTT. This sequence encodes CASSWADTKNSPLHF. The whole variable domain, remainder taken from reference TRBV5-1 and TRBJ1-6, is KAGVTQTPRYLIKTRGQQVTLSCSPISGHRSVSWYQQTPGQGLQFLFEYFSETQRNKGNFPGRFSGRQFSNSRSEMNVSTLELGDSALYLCASSWADTKNSPLHFGNGTRLTVT.

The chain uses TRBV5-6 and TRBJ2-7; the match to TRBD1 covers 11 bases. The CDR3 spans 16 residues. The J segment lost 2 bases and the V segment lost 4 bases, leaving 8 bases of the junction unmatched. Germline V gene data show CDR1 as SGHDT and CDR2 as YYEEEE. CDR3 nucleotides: TGTGCCAGCAGCACGGATCCGGGACAGGGGGCCTACGAGCAGTACTTC. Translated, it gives CASSTDPGQGAYEQYF.

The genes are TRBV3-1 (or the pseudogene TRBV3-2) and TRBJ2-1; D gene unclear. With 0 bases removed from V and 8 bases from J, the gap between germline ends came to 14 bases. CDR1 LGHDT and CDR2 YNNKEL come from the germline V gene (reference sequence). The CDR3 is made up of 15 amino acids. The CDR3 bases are TGTGCCAGCAGCCAAGATCCGGTAGCCATAGATGAGCAGTTCTTC. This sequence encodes CASSQDPVAIDEQFF.

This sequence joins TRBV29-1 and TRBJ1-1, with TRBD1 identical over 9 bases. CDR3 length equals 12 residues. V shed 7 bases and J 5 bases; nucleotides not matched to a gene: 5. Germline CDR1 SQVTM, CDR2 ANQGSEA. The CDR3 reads CSAGQGWTEAFF. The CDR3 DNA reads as TGCAGCGCCGGACAGGGGTGGACTGAAGCTTTCTTT.

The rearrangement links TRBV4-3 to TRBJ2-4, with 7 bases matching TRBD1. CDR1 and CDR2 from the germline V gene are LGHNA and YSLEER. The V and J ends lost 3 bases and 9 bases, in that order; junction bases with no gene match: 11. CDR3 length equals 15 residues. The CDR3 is CASSHAEGARGIQYF. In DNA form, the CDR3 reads TGCGCCAGCAGCCACGCCGAGGGGGCAAGGGGCATTCAGTACTTC.

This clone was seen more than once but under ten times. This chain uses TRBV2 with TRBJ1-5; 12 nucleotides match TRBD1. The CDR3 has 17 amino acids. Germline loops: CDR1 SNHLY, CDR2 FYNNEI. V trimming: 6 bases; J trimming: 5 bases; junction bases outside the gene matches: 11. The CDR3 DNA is TGTGCCAGCAGGCCCGGAGGGACAGGGGGCTACGATCAGCCCCAGCATTTT. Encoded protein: CASRPGGTGGYDQPQHF.

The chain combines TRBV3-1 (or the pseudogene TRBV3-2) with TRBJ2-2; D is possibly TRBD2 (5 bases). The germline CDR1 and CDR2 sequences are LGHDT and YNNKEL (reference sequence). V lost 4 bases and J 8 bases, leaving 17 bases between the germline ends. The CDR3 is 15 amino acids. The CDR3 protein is CASSLRTRRYGELFF. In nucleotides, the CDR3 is TGTGCCAGCAGCCTTCGGACTCGAAGGTATGGGGAGCTGTTTTTT.

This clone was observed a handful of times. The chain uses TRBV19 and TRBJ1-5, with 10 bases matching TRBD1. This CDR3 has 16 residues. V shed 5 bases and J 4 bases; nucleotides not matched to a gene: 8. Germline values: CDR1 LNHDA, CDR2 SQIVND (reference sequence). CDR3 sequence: CASSSTWTGGNQPQHF. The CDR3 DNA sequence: TGTGCCAGTAGTTCAACTTGGACAGGGGGAAATCAGCCCCAGCATTTT.

The CDR3, as DNA: TGTGCCAGCTCAAAGTCCCGGGATTCCTACAATGAGCAGTTCTTC. This sequence encodes CASSKSRDSYNEQFF. The rearrangement links TRBV18 to TRBJ2-1; D is perhaps TRBD2 (5 bases). Between the trimmed V and J ends, which lost 5 bases and 1 base, there was a span of 12 bases. Germline assignment: CDR1 KGHSH and CDR2 LQKENI. The length of the CDR3 is 15 residues.

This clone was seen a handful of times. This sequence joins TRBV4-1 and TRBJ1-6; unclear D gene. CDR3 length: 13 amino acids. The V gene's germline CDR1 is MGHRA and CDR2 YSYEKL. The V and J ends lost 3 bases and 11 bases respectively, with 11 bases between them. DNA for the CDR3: TGCGCCAGCAGCCAGCAGGCCGAGACACCCCTCCACTTT. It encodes CASSQQAETPLHF.